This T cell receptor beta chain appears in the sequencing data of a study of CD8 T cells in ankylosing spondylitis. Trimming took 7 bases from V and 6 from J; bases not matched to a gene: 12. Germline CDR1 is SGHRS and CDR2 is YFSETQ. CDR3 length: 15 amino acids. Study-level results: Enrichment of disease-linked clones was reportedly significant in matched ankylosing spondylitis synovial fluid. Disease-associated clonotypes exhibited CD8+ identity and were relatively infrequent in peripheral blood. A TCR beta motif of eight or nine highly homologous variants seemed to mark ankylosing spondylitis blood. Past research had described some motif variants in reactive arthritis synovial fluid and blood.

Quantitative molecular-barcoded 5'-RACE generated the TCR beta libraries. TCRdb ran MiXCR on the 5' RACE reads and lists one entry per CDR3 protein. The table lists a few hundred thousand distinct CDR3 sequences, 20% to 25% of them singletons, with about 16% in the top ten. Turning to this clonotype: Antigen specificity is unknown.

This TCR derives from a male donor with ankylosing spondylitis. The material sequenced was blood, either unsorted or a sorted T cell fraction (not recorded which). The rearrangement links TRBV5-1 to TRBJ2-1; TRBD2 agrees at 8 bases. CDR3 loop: CASGGGASGPNEQFF. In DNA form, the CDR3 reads TGCGCCAGCGGCGGAGGGGCTAGCGGGCCCAATGAGCAGTTCTTC.